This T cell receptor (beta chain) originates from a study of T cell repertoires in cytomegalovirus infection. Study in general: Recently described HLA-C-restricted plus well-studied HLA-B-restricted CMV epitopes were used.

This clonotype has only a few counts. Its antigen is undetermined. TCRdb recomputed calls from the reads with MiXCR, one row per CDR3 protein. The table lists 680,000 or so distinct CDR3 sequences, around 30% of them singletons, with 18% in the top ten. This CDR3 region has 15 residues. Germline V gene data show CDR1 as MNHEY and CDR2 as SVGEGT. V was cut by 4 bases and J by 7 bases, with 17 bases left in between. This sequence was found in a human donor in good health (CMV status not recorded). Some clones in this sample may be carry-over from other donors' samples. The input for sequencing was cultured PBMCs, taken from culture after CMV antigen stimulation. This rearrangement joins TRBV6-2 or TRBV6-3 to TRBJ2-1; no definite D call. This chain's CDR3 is CASSFRSHRMNEQFF. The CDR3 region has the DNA TGTGCCAGCAGTTTTAGGAGTCACAGAATGAATGAGCAGTTCTTC.